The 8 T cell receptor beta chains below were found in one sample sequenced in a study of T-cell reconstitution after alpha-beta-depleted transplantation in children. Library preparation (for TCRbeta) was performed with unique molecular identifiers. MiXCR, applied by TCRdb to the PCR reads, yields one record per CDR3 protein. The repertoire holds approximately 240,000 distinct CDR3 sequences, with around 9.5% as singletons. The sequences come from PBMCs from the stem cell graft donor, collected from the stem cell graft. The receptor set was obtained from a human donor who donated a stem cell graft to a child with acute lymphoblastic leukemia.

DNA of the CDR3: TGTGCCAGCAGCTTAGCAATAGGACCGTACGAGCAGTACTTC. This translates into CASSLAIGPYEQYF. The rearrangement links TRBV7-2 to TRBJ2-7; D ambiguous. The CDR3 consists of 14 residues. The germline CDR1 and CDR2 sequences are SGHTA and FQGNSA. Trimming stripped 0 bases from V and 4 bases from J, with 10 bases between.

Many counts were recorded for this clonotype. As DNA, the CDR3 is TGTGCCAGCAGCTTACCCAGTGAGGTAGGACCAGGCGGCAATGAGCAGTTCTTC. Its translation: CASSLPSEVGPGGNEQFF. This chain joins TRBV7-6 and TRBJ2-1; D uncertain. The V end was cut by 2 bases, the J end by 6 bases, with 23 bases between. Germline-derived CDR1 and CDR2 are SGHVS and FNYEAQ. The CDR3 runs to 18 residues.

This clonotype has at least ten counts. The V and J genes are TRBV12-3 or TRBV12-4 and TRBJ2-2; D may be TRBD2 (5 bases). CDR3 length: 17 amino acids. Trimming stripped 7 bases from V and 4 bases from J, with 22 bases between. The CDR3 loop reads CASTPGSGLTITGELFF. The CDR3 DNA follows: TGTGCCAGCACTCCGGGGTCAGGACTGACTATCACCGGGGAGCTGTTTTTT.

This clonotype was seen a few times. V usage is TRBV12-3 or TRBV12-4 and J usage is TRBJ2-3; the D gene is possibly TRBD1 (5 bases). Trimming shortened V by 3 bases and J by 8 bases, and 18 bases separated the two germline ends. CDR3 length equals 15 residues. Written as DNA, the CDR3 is TGTGCCAGCAGTTTGTTTAAAGGGGTTCAGAGTACGCAGTATTTT. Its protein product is CASSLFKGVQSTQYF.

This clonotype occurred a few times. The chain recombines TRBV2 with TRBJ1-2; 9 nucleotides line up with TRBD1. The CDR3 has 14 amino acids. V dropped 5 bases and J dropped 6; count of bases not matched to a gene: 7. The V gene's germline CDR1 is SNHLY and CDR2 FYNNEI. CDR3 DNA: TGTGCCAGCAGTCAAACAGGGGGCGCGCATGGCTACACCTTC. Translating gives CASSQTGGAHGYTF.

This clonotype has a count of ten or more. CDR3 nucleotide sequence: TGTGCCACCAAAGGGGTCTACGAGCAGTACTTC. It specifies CATKGVYEQYF. This chain connects TRBV28 to TRBJ2-7; a possible D gene is TRBD1 (5 bases). The V end was cut by 10 bases, the J end by 3 bases, with 10 bases between. CDR3 length: 11 residues. Germline V gene lookup returns CDR1 MDHEN and CDR2 SYDVKM.

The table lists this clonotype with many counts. The CDR3 loop reads CASSLSTANTGELFF. The CDR3 DNA is TGCGCCAGCAGCTTGAGCACCGCGAACACCGGGGAGCTGTTTTTT. This chain connects TRBV5-1 to TRBJ2-2; D uncertain. Germline loops: CDR1 SGHRS, CDR2 YFSETQ. CDR3 length: 15 residues. The germline V and J ends were trimmed by 1 base and 0 bases, with 7 bases remaining between them.

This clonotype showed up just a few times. CDR3 loop: CSVPRGNQPQHF. CDR3 nucleotides: TGCAGTGTCCCACGGGGCAATCAGCCCCAGCATTTT. This chain joins TRBV20-1 and TRBJ1-5, with unresolved D. Germline values: CDR1 DFQATT, CDR2 SNEGSKA (reference sequence). The CDR3 spans 12 residues. V dropped 7 bases and J dropped 2 bases, with 9 bases sitting between them.